This T cell receptor beta chain stems from a study of T cell repertoires in cytomegalovirus infection. Study at large: An indication of both CMV infection and matching HLA type came from public TCR beta signatures.

Study-wide points: Totalled public TCR beta family frequency picked out people who carried CMV plus the relevant HLA.

In regard to this clonotype: Its antigen is still unknown.

TCRdb independently ran MiXCR on the reads; one entry per CDR3 protein. Here the sample spans roughly 990,000 distinct CDR3 sequences, more than 25% being singletons. The CDR3 sequence is 15 residues long. V lost 6 bases and J lost 2; bases outside the gene matches: 10. Per the germline V gene, CDR1 is MNHNY and CDR2 is SVGAGI (reference sequence). The specimen was cultured CD8+ T cells from PBMCs, collected from culture after CMV antigen stimulation. This TCR came from a human donor in good health (CMV status not recorded). Some clones in this sample may be carry-over from other donors' samples. The rearrangement uses TRBV6-6 and TRBJ2-7; 7 nucleotides match TRBD1. The CDR3 DNA follows: TGTGCCAGCAGCCTAATAACGACAGGGACCTACGAGCAGTACTTC. Amino acid sequence: CASSLITTGTYEQYF.